This T cell receptor (beta chain) is from a study of molecular identifiers for immune sequencing clone quantification. The wider study: Replicate RNA came from 20,000 or 100,000 naive CD8 cells and was split five ways, and four parts were sequenced.

Regarding this clonotype: A clone one base away is much larger, so this may be a read error. The CDR3 does not close with the conserved phenylalanine or tryptophan, likely indicating a read error.

Libraries of bulk TCR were made by previously described methods (with listed TCR primers). TCRdb redid the calling of the PCR reads with MiXCR, one entry per CDR3 protein. The sample yields about 640,000 distinct CDR3 sequences, around 20% seen once. This clonotype originated in a human donor in good health. Some libraries in this study had Jurkat cell RNA spiked in. Material for sequencing was naive CD8+ T cells from blood, with Jurkat cell RNA spiked in. Sample subset: FACS-sorted CD8+CD4-CCR7+CD45RA+ naive T cells.

CDR3 nucleotides: TGTGCCAGCAGCTTTTTACAGGGTTACACTGAAGCTTTCCTT. The encoded protein is CASSFLQGYTEAFL. The genes are TRBV7-2 and TRBJ1-1; D possibly corresponds to TRBD1 (6 bases). The germline CDR1 and CDR2 sequences are SGHTA and FQGNSA. The CDR3 sequence is 14 residues long. V was pared by 3 bases and J by 3 bases, with 11 bases between.